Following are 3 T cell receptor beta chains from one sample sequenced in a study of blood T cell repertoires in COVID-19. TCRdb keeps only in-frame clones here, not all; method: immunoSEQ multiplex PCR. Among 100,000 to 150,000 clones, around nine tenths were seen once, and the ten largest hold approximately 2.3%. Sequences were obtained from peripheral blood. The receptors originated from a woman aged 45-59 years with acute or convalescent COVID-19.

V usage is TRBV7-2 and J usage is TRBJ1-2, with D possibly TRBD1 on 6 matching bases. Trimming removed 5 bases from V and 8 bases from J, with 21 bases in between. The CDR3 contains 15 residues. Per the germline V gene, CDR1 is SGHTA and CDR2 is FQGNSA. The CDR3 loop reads CASSDHRVGQGGYTF. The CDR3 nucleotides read TGTGCCAGCAGCGATCACAGGGTGGGTCAGGGGGGCTACACCTTC. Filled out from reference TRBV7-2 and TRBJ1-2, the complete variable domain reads GAGVSQSPSNKVTEKGKDVELRCDPISGHTALYWYRQSLGQGLEFLIYFQGNSAPDKSGLPSDRFSAERTGGSVSTLTIQRTQQEDSAVYLCASSDHRVGQGGYTFGSGTRLTVV.

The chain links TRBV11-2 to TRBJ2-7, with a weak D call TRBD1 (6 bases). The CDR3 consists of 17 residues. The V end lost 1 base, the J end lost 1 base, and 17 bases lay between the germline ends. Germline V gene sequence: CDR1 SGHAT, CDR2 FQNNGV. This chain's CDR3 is CASSLAPPWGLSYEQYF. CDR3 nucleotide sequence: TGTGCCAGCAGCTTAGCCCCACCTTGGGGGCTATCCTACGAGCAGTACTTC.

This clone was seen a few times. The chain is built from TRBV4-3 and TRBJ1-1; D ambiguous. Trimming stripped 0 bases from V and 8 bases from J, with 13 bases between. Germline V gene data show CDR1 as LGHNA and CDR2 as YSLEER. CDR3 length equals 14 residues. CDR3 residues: CASSQESDRREAFF. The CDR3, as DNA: TGCGCCAGCAGCCAAGAGTCCGACCGCAGGGAAGCTTTCTTT.